This entry lists 8 T cell receptor beta chains sequenced from one sample in a study of T cell repertoires in cytomegalovirus infection. From the reads, TCRdb called clonotypes with MiXCR, one entry per CDR3 protein. The sample has more than 400,000 distinct CDR3 sequences, about a quarter seen once. Sequencing input: PBMCs. The receptors shown here come from a human donor in good health (CMV status not recorded). Some clones in this sample may be carry-over from other donors' samples.

V is TRBV6-2 or TRBV6-3 and J is TRBJ2-2; perhaps TRBD2 as D (6 bases). The V gene's germline CDR1 is MNHEY and CDR2 SVGEGT. V was clipped by 8 bases and J by 0 bases, with 13 bases between them. This CDR3 is built from 15 residues. The CDR3 is CASRDGGANTGELFF. CDR3 nucleotides: TGTGCCAGCCGCGACGGAGGGGCGAACACCGGGGAGCTGTTTTTT.

This clonotype was observed a few times. The chain links TRBV20-1 to TRBJ2-7; 10 nucleotides agree with TRBD1. Unmatched junction bases numbered 9, after V lost 5 bases and J lost 5 bases. The V gene's germline CDR1 is DFQATT and CDR2 SNEGSKA (reference sequence). This CDR3 has 14 residues. Here the CDR3 reads CSARSGTGAHEQYV. CDR3 sequence (DNA): TGCAGTGCTCGTTCCGGGACAGGGGCCCACGAGCAGTACGTC.

This clonotype was counted at least ten times. The V and J genes are TRBV7-6 and TRBJ1-5; 7 positions match TRBD1. Germline V gives CDR1 SGHVS, CDR2 FNYEAQ. This CDR3 is 15 amino acids long. V gave up 3 bases and J gave up 1 base; unmatched junction bases: 3. CDR3 region: CASSFEQGSNQPQHF. The CDR3 region has the DNA TGTGCCAGCAGCTTCGAACAGGGGAGCAATCAGCCCCAGCATTTT. Full variable domain (missing parts from reference TRBV7-6 and TRBJ1-5): GAGVSQSPRYKVTKRGQDVALRCDPISGHVSLYWYRQALGQGPEFLTYFNYEAQQDKSGLPNDRFSAERPEGSISTLTIQRTEQRDSAMYRCASSFEQGSNQPQHFGDGTRLSIL.

The V call is TRBV7-6, the J call TRBJ2-7, with 7 bases aligning to TRBD1. Germline-derived CDR1 and CDR2 are SGHVS and FNYEAQ. The junction had 7 bases not matched to a gene; V was cut back by 4 bases and J by 1 base. The CDR3 covers 15 residues. For the CDR3, the DNA is TGTGCCAGCAGCTCGAGCCCAGGGGGTTCCTACGAGCAGTACTTC. It translates to CASSSSPGGSYEQYF.

The J gene is TRBJ2-1, the V gene TRBV5-3; 8 nucleotides line up with TRBD1. TRBV5-3 qualifies as an ORF whose function is uncertain. V lost 8 bases, J lost 0 bases, and 16 bases stayed unmatched. The CDR3 runs 18 residues. CDR3 loop: CASSPVGDRRSSYNEQFF. The CDR3, as DNA: TGTGCCAGCAGCCCGGTCGGGGACAGGCGTAGCTCCTACAATGAGCAGTTCTTC.

The chain couples TRBV20-1 to TRBJ1-1, with unresolved D. The V end lost 4 bases, the J end lost 0 bases, and 9 bases lay between the germline ends. Germline V gene lookup returns CDR1 DFQATT and CDR2 SNEGSKA (reference sequence). The CDR3 runs 13 residues. CDR3 region: CSAKERMNTEAFF. In DNA, the CDR3 is TGCAGTGCTAAGGAACGAATGAACACTGAAGCTTTCTTT.

The chain couples TRBV7-4 to TRBJ2-7, with D perhaps TRBD1 or TRBD2 (5 bases each). Trimming removed 0 bases from V and 7 bases from J, with 13 bases in between. The CDR3 is 14 amino acids. Germline lookup yields CDR1 SGHVT and CDR2 SQSDAQ. Here the CDR3 reads CASSLAGTSAEQYV. The CDR3 nucleotides are TGTGCCAGCAGCTTAGCCGGGACCTCCGCTGAGCAGTACGTC.

This clonotype showed up just a few times. This chain uses TRBV15 with TRBJ2-3; TRBD2 matches 9 bases. Trimming cost V 1 base and J 0 bases; bases outside gene matches: 2. The CDR3 consists of 16 residues. Germline loops: CDR1 LNHNV, CDR2 YYDKDF (reference sequence). The CDR3 DNA sequence: TGTGCCACCAGCAGAGTCGCGGGAGGGAGCACAGATACGCAGTATTTT. Protein: CATSRVAGGSTDTQYF. Full variable domain (missing parts from reference TRBV15 and TRBJ2-3): DAMVIQNPRYQVTQFGKPVTLSCSQTLNHNVMYWYQQKSSQAPKLLFHYYDKDFNNEADTPDNFQSRRPNTSFCFLDIRSPGLGDTAMYLCATSRVAGGSTDTQYFGPGTRLTVL.